The rows below give T cell receptor beta chains drawn from one sample of a study of T cells in Graves' hyperthyroidism and ophthalmopathy. TCRdb reanalysed the multiplex PCR reads using MiXCR and keeps one entry per CDR3 protein. In the table there are approximately 590,000 distinct CDR3 sequences, 46% of which are singletons. Sequencing used peripheral blood or thyroid tissue (not recorded which). These receptors all come from a woman under 30 with Graves' hyperthyroidism. The CDR3 runs from the conserved cysteine through the conserved F or W. D genes are given only for firm matches. Size is omitted from some rows. Given values are once, few, many or a class for expanded clones.

len: 15
j_gene: TRBJ1-5
d_gene: -
abundance: -
v_gene: TRBV5-1
CDR3aa: CASSSSPGLNQPQHF
CDR3nt: TGCGCCAGCAGCTCATCCCCAGGGCTCAATCAGCCCCAGCATTTT

len: 14
j_gene: TRBJ1-2
d_gene: -
abundance: few
v_gene: TRBV2
CDR3aa: CASNRREGPNGYTF
CDR3nt: TGTGCCAGCAATCGTCGGGAGGGACCCAATGGCTACACCTTC

len: 14
j_gene: TRBJ1-1
d_gene: -
abundance: once
v_gene: TRBV7-2
CDR3aa: CASSPLGMDAEAFF
CDR3nt: TGTGCCAGCAGCCCTCTGGGGATGGACGCTGAAGCTTTCTTT

len: 16
j_gene: TRBJ1-5
d_gene: -
abundance: many
v_gene: TRBV24-1
CDR3aa: CATSDLQGSSNQPQHF
CDR3nt: TGTGCCACCAGTGATTTGCAGGGCTCTAGCAATCAGCCCCAGCATTTT

len: 11
j_gene: TRBJ1-2
d_gene: TRBD1
abundance: few
v_gene: TRBV20-1
CDR3aa: CSAPDRAGYTF
CDR3nt: TGCAGTGCTCCGGACAGGGCTGGCTACACCTTC

len: 15
j_gene: TRBJ2-7
d_gene: -
abundance: few
v_gene: TRBV7-2
CDR3aa: CASSQGPGAPYEQYF
CDR3nt: TGCGCCAGCAGCCAGGGTCCCGGGGCCCCCTACGAGCAGTACTTC

len: 14
j_gene: TRBJ2-7
d_gene: -
abundance: -
v_gene: TRBV7-2
CDR3aa: CASRSGVGEGEQYF
CDR3nt: TGTGCCAGCAGGTCAGGGGTTGGAGAAGGCGAGCAGTACTTC

len: 14
j_gene: TRBJ1-2
d_gene: -
abundance: -
v_gene: TRBV20-1
CDR3aa: CSAEDTRGRIGYTF
CDR3nt: TGCAGTGCTGAGGATACTAGAGGCAGGATTGGCTACACCTTC

len: 12
j_gene: TRBJ1-1
d_gene: -
abundance: once
v_gene: TRBV29-1
CDR3aa: CSAQGINTEAFF
CDR3nt: TGCAGCGCCCAGGGAATAAACACTGAAGCTTTCTTT

len: 10
j_gene: TRBJ1-1
d_gene: -
abundance: -
v_gene: TRBV25-1
CDR3aa: CASSEVEAFF
CDR3nt: TGTGCCAGCAGTGAAGTGGAGGCTTTCTTT

len: 15
j_gene: TRBJ1-2
d_gene: TRBD1
abundance: -
v_gene: TRBV9
CDR3aa: CASSVEAGQMKLYTF
CDR3nt: TGTGCCAGCAGCGTAGAGGCGGGACAGATGAAGCTCTACACCTTC

len: 14
j_gene: TRBJ1-1
d_gene: -
abundance: -
v_gene: TRBV7-2
CDR3aa: CASSLRGIGTEAFF
CDR3nt: TGTGCCAGCAGCTTGAGGGGAATTGGCACTGAAGCTTTCTTT

len: 14
j_gene: TRBJ1-5
d_gene: -
abundance: many
v_gene: TRBV24-1
CDR3aa: CATSEGDANQPQHF
CDR3nt: TGTGCCACCAGTGAAGGGGACGCCAATCAGCCCCAGCATTTT

len: 17
j_gene: TRBJ1-6
d_gene: TRBD1
abundance: -
v_gene: TRBV25-1
CDR3aa: CASSDGSWGQYNSPLHF
CDR3nt: TGTGCCAGCAGTGATGGGTCCTGGGGACAGTATAATTCACCCCTCCACTTT

len: 14
j_gene: TRBJ1-5
d_gene: -
abundance: many
v_gene: TRBV13
CDR3aa: CASSLGQGLQPQHF
CDR3nt: TGTGCCAGCAGCTTAGGACAGGGCCTACAGCCCCAGCATTTT

len: 15
j_gene: TRBJ1-2
d_gene: -
abundance: -
v_gene: TRBV19
CDR3aa: CASSTQGVGVYGYTF
CDR3nt: TGTGCCAGTAGTACACAGGGCGTGGGAGTCTATGGCTACACCTTC

len: 13
j_gene: TRBJ2-1
d_gene: TRBD2
abundance: -
v_gene: TRBV29-1
CDR3aa: CSAGLADYNEQFF
CDR3nt: TGCAGCGCTGGACTAGCAGATTACAATGAGCAGTTCTTC

len: 12
j_gene: TRBJ1-5
d_gene: -
abundance: few
v_gene: TRBV10-3
CDR3aa: CASKGYNQPQHF
CDR3nt: TGTGCCAGCAAGGGGTACAATCAGCCCCAGCATTTT

len: 12
j_gene: TRBJ1-4
d_gene: -
abundance: -
v_gene: TRBV7-9
CDR3aa: CASDTLNEKLFF
CDR3nt: TGTGCCAGCGACACGCTGAATGAAAAACTGTTTTTT

len: 16
j_gene: TRBJ2-7
d_gene: TRBD2
abundance: -
v_gene: TRBV7-9
CDR3aa: CASSQGWLAGAYEQYF
CDR3nt: TGCGCCAGCAGCCAAGGGTGGCTAGCGGGGGCCTACGAGCAGTACTTC

len: 13
j_gene: TRBJ1-2
d_gene: TRBD1
abundance: -
v_gene: TRBV29-1
CDR3aa: CSIWTGGRYGYTF
CDR3nt: TGCAGCATATGGACAGGGGGTCGCTATGGCTACACCTTC

len: 16
j_gene: TRBJ1-5
d_gene: TRBD1
abundance: few
v_gene: TRBV2
CDR3aa: CASRPGTYRGGQPQHF
CDR3nt: TGTGCCAGCAGGCCCGGGACCTACAGGGGAGGGCAGCCCCAGCATTTT

len: 14
j_gene: TRBJ1-6
d_gene: -
abundance: many
v_gene: TRBV2
CDR3aa: CASSPREGNSPLHF
CDR3nt: TGTGCCAGCAGCCCCCGGGAGGGTAATTCACCCCTCCACTTT

len: 13
j_gene: TRBJ1-2
d_gene: TRBD1
abundance: -
v_gene: TRBV20-1
CDR3aa: CSAPGQGVPGYTF
CDR3nt: TGCAGTGCTCCTGGACAGGGCGTCCCTGGCTACACCTTC

len: 20
j_gene: TRBJ2-2
d_gene: TRBD2
abundance: -
v_gene: TRBV6-1
CDR3aa: CASSEPWTSGRAVVTGELFF
CDR3nt: TGTGCCAGCAGTGAACCGTGGACTAGCGGGAGGGCCGTAGTCACCGGGGAGCTGTTTTTT

len: 16
j_gene: TRBJ2-5
d_gene: TRBD2
abundance: few
v_gene: TRBV7-3
CDR3aa: CASSLGSGLDQETQYF
CDR3nt: TGTGCCAGCAGCTTAGGTAGCGGGCTGGACCAAGAGACCCAGTACTTC

len: 16
j_gene: TRBJ2-2
d_gene: -
abundance: -
v_gene: TRBV2
CDR3aa: CASSESGGTFTGELFF
CDR3nt: TGTGCCAGCAGTGAAAGCGGCGGGACCTTCACCGGGGAGCTGTTTTTT

len: 12
j_gene: TRBJ2-7
d_gene: -
abundance: many
v_gene: TRBV7-8
CDR3aa: CASSPFGDTPYF
CDR3nt: TGTGCCAGCAGCCCCTTCGGGGACACTCCGTACTTC

len: 18
j_gene: TRBJ2-6
d_gene: -
abundance: -
v_gene: TRBV15
CDR3aa: CATSGTQVTHSGANVLTF
CDR3nt: TGTGCCACCAGCGGCACGCAGGTCACCCACTCTGGGGCCAACGTCCTGACTTTC

len: 14
j_gene: TRBJ2-7
d_gene: TRBD2
abundance: -
v_gene: TRBV7-6
CDR3aa: CASSPVAGAYEQYF
CDR3nt: TGTGCCAGCAGTCCCGTAGCGGGAGCCTACGAGCAGTACTTC

len: 16
j_gene: TRBJ2-3
d_gene: TRBD2
abundance: -
v_gene: TRBV10-3
CDR3aa: CAISVASGRTTDTQYF
CDR3nt: TGTGCCATCAGTGTTGCTAGCGGGAGGACCACAGATACGCAGTATTTT

len: 14
j_gene: TRBJ1-5
d_gene: TRBD1
abundance: -
v_gene: TRBV25-1
CDR3aa: CASSEGTGVQPQHF
CDR3nt: TGTGCCAGCAGTGAGGGGACAGGCGTGCAGCCCCAGCATTTT

len: 16
j_gene: TRBJ1-2
d_gene: TRBD1
abundance: -
v_gene: TRBV7-2
CDR3aa: CASSQETWTGEFGYTF
CDR3nt: TGTGCCAGCAGCCAAGAAACATGGACAGGGGAGTTCGGCTACACCTTC

len: 16
j_gene: TRBJ1-5
d_gene: -
abundance: many
v_gene: TRBV15
CDR3aa: CATSRARARSNQPQHF
CDR3nt: TGTGCCACCAGCAGAGCCCGGGCGAGAAGCAATCAGCCCCAGCATTTT

len: 16
j_gene: TRBJ1-5
d_gene: -
abundance: many
v_gene: TRBV7-8
CDR3aa: CASSSRISTSNQPQHF
CDR3nt: TGTGCCAGCAGCTCGAGAATCAGTACAAGCAATCAGCCCCAGCATTTT

len: 13
j_gene: TRBJ1-5
d_gene: -
abundance: -
v_gene: TRBV2
CDR3aa: CASASAADQPQHF
CDR3nt: TGTGCCAGCGCCTCCGCAGCGGATCAGCCCCAGCATTTT

len: 14
j_gene: TRBJ2-7
d_gene: -
abundance: -
v_gene: TRBV19
CDR3aa: CASGIDRQGYEQYF
CDR3nt: TGTGCCAGTGGTATAGATCGCCAGGGCTACGAGCAGTACTTC

len: 15
j_gene: TRBJ1-4
d_gene: -
abundance: -
v_gene: TRBV7-9
CDR3aa: CASSPPGTANEKLFF
CDR3nt: TGTGCCAGCAGTCCCCCCGGGACGGCCAATGAAAAACTGTTTTTT

len: 11
j_gene: TRBJ2-7
d_gene: -
abundance: few
v_gene: TRBV20-1
CDR3aa: CSARGEYEQYF
CDR3nt: TGCAGTGCTAGAGGAGAATACGAGCAGTACTTC

len: 15
j_gene: TRBJ1-2
d_gene: -
abundance: -
v_gene: TRBV7-2
CDR3aa: CASTLVEGQSYGYTF
CDR3nt: TGTGCCAGCACCTTAGTGGAGGGGCAGAGCTATGGCTACACCTTC

len: 16
j_gene: TRBJ2-2
d_gene: TRBD1
abundance: few
v_gene: TRBV14
CDR3aa: CASIPKTGWVTGELFF
CDR3nt: TGTGCCAGCATCCCTAAGACAGGGTGGGTCACCGGGGAGCTGTTTTTT

len: 15
j_gene: TRBJ1-6
d_gene: -
abundance: many
v_gene: TRBV7-9
CDR3aa: CASSLGDSYNSPLHF
CDR3nt: TGTGCCAGCAGCTTAGGGGACTCCTATAATTCACCCCTCCACTTT

len: 13
j_gene: TRBJ2-7
d_gene: -
abundance: -
v_gene: TRBV29-1
CDR3aa: CSVDGAGVLEQYF
CDR3nt: TGCAGCGTTGATGGGGCAGGGGTCTTGGAGCAGTACTTC

len: 13
j_gene: TRBJ1-5
d_gene: -
abundance: many
v_gene: TRBV5-1
CDR3aa: CASSLRAGEPQHF
CDR3nt: TGCGCCAGCAGCCTCAGGGCAGGGGAACCCCAGCATTTT

len: 14
j_gene: TRBJ2-7
d_gene: -
abundance: -
v_gene: TRBV7-1
CDR3aa: CASSSLLVPYEQYF
CDR3nt: TGTGCCAGCAGCTCCTTACTAGTCCCCTACGAGCAGTACTTC

len: 15
j_gene: TRBJ1-2
d_gene: -
abundance: -
v_gene: TRBV6-5
CDR3aa: CASSYSAGANYGYTF
CDR3nt: TGTGCCAGCAGTTACTCCGCCGGAGCTAACTATGGCTACACCTTC

len: 14
j_gene: TRBJ1-5
d_gene: -
abundance: -
v_gene: TRBV14
CDR3aa: CASSQGRGLQPQHF
CDR3nt: TGCGCCAGCAGCCAAGGAAGGGGCTTGCAGCCCCAGCATTTT

len: 13
j_gene: TRBJ2-3
d_gene: -
abundance: -
v_gene: TRBV10-3
CDR3aa: CATEGGIADTQYF
CDR3nt: TGTGCCACCGAAGGCGGGATCGCAGATACGCAGTATTTT

len: 15
j_gene: TRBJ1-1
d_gene: -
abundance: -
v_gene: TRBV7-9
CDR3aa: CASSPSWAKNTEAFF
CDR3nt: TGTGCCAGCAGCCCCTCCTGGGCAAAGAACACTGAAGCTTTCTTT

len: 15
j_gene: TRBJ1-2
d_gene: TRBD1
abundance: many
v_gene: TRBV9
CDR3aa: CASSVGDSGNYGYTF
CDR3nt: TGTGCCAGCAGCGTAGGGGACAGCGGTAACTATGGCTACACCTTC

len: 13
j_gene: TRBJ1-1
d_gene: -
abundance: many
v_gene: TRBV7-6
CDR3aa: CASSLNRNTEAFF
CDR3nt: TGTGCCAGCAGCTTAAACAGGAACACTGAAGCTTTCTTT

len: 13
j_gene: TRBJ1-2
d_gene: -
abundance: few
v_gene: TRBV5-1
CDR3aa: CASSLAGRSGYTF
CDR3nt: TGCGCCAGCAGCTTGGCCGGAAGAAGCGGCTACACCTTC

len: 15
j_gene: TRBJ2-5
d_gene: TRBD1
abundance: few
v_gene: TRBV10-3
CDR3aa: CAVKEQPGGQETQYF
CDR3nt: TGTGCCGTGAAAGAGCAGCCAGGGGGCCAAGAGACCCAGTACTTC